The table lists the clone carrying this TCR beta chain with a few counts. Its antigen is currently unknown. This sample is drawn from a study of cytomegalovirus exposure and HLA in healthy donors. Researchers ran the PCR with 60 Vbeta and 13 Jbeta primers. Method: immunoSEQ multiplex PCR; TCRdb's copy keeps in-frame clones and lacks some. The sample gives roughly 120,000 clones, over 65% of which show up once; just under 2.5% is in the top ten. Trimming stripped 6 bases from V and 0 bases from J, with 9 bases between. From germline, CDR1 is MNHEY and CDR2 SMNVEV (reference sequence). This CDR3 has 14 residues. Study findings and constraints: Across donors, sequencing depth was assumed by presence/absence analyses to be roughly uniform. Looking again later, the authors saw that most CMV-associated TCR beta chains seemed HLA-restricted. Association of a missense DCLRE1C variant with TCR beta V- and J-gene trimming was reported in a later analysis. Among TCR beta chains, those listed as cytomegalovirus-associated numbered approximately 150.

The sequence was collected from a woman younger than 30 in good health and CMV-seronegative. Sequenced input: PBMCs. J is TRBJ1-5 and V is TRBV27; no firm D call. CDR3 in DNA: TGTGCCAGCAGCGCGTTTGGTAGCAATCAGCCCCAGCATTTT. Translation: CASSAFGSNQPQHF.